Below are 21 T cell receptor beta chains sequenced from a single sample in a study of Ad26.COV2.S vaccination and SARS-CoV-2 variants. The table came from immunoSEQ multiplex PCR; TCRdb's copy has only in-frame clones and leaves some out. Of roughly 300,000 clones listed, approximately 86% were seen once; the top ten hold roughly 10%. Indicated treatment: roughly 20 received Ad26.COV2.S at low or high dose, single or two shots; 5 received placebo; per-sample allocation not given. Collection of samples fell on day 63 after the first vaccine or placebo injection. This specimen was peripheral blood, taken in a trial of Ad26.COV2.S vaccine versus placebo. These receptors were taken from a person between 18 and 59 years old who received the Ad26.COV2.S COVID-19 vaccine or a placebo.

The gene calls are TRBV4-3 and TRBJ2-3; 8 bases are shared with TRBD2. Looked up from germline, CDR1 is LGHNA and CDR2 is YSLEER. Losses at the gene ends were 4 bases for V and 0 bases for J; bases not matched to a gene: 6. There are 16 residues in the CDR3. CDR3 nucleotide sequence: TGCGCCAGCAGCCTAGACGGGGGGGTTAGCACAGATACGCAGTATTTT. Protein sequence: CASSLDGGVSTDTQYF.

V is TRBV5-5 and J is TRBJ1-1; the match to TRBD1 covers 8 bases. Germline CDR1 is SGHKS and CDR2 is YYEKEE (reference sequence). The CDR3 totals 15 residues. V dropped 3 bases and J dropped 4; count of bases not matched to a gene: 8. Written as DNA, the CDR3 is TGTGCCAGCAGCTACCACAGGGGGGATGGCACTGAAGCTTTCTTT. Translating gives CASSYHRGDGTEAFF.

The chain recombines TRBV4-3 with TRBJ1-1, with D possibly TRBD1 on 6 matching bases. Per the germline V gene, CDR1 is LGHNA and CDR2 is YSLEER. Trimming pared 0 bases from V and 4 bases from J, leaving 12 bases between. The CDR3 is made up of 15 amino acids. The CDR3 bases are TGCGCCAGCAGCCAAGAAAAATCCAGGGGCACTGAAGCTTTCTTT. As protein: CASSQEKSRGTEAFF.

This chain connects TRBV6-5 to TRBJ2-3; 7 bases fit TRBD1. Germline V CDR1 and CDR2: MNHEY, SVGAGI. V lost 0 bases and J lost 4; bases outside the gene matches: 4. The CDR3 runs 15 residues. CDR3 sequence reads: CASSYSTGFADTQYF. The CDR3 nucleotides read TGTGCCAGCAGTTACTCGACAGGGTTCGCAGATACGCAGTATTTT.

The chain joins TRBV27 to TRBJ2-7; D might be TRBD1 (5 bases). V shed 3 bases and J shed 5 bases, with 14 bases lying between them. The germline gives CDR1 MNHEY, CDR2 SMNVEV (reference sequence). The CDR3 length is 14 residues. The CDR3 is CASSLSGYVNEQYF. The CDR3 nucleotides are TGTGCCAGCAGTTTGTCAGGGTATGTTAACGAGCAGTACTTC.

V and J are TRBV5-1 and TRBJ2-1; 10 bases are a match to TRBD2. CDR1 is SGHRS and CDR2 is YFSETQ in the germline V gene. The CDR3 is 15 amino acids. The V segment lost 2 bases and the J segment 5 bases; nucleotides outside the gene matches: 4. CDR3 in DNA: TGCGCCAGCAGCTTCCTAGCGGGAGTTAACAATGAGCAGTTCTTC. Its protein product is CASSFLAGVNNEQFF.

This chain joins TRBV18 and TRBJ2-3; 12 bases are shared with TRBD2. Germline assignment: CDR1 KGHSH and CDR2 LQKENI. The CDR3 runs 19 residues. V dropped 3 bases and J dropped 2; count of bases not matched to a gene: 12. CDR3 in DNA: TGTGCCAGCTCACCGGCGACGACTAGCGGGGGACTATCCACAGATACGCAGTATTTT. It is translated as CASSPATTSGGLSTDTQYF. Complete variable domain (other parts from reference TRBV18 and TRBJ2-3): NAGVMQNPRHLVRRRGQEARLRCSPMKGHSHVYWYRQLPEEGLKFMVYLQKENIIDESGMPKERFSAEFPKEGPSILRIQQVVRGDSAAYFCASSPATTSGGLSTDTQYFGPGTRLTVL.

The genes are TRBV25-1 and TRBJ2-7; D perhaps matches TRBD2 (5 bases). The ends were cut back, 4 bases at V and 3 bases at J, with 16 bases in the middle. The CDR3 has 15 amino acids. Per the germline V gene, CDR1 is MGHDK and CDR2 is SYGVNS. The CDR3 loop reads CASSALTGYNYEQYF. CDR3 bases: TGTGCCAGCAGTGCGTTAACGGGGTACAACTACGAGCAGTACTTC.

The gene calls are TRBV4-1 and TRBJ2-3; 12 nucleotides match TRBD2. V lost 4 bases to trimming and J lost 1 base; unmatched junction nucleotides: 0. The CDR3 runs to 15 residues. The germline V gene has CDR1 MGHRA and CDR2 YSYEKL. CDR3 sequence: CASSPSGGGTDTQYF. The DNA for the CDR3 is TGCGCCAGCAGCCCTAGCGGGGGGGGCACAGATACGCAGTATTTT.

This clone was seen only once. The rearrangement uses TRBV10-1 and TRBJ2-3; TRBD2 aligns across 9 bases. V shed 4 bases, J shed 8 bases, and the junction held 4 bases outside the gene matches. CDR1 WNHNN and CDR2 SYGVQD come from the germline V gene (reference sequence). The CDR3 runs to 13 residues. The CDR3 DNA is TGCGCCAGCAGTGGGACTAGCGTTGGTACGCAGTATTTT. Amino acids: CASSGTSVGTQYF.

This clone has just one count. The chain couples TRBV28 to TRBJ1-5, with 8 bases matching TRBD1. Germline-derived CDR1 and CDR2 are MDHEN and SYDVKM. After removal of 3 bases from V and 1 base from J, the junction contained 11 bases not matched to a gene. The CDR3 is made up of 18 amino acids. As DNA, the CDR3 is TGTGCCAGCAGTTTCTGGAGGACAGGGCTTGTCAGCAATCAGCCCCAGCATTTT. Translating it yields CASSFWRTGLVSNQPQHF.

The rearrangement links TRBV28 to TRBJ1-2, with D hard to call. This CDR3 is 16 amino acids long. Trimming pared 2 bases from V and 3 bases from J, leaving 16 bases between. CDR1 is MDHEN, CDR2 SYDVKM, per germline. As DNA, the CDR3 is TGTGCCAGCAGTTTAAATGAAGCCTTCCGCCACTATGGCTACACCTTC. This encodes CASSLNEAFRHYGYTF.

This CDR3 reads CASSTNEKLFF. The CDR3, as DNA: TGTGCCAGTAGTACAAATGAAAAACTGTTTTTT. The chain uses TRBV19 and TRBJ1-4; D is ambiguous. V lost 4 bases and J lost 5, with 2 bases in between. This CDR3 has 11 residues. Germline V gene sequence: CDR1 LNHDA, CDR2 SQIVND (reference sequence).

CDR3 coding DNA: TGTGCCAGCAGCTTAGAGCGGGGGCATCAAGAGACCCAGTACTTC. The encoded protein is CASSLERGHQETQYF. This chain links TRBV13 with TRBJ2-5; 8 nucleotides align to TRBD2. The CDR3 contains 15 residues. Germline values: CDR1 PRHDT, CDR2 FYEKMQ (reference sequence). V lost 1 base and J lost 2; bases outside the gene matches: 3.

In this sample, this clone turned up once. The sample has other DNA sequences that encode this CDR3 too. Here the CDR3 reads CSASSGYEQYF. The CDR3 DNA follows: TGCAGTGCTAGTAGCGGTTACGAGCAGTACTTC. The chain employs TRBV20-1 and TRBJ2-7, with D possibly matching TRBD2 (6 bases). Germline V gene data show CDR1 as DFQATT and CDR2 as SNEGSKA (reference sequence). Trimming removed 3 bases at V and 4 bases at J, with 7 bases between. The CDR3 consists of 11 residues.

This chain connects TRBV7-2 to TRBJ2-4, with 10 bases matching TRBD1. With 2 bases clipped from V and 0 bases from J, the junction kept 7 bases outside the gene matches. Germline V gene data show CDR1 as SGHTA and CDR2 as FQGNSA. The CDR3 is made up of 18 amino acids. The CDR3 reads CASSLWDRGGRAKNIQYF. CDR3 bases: TGTGCCAGCAGCTTATGGGACAGGGGCGGTAGAGCCAAAAACATTCAGTACTTC.

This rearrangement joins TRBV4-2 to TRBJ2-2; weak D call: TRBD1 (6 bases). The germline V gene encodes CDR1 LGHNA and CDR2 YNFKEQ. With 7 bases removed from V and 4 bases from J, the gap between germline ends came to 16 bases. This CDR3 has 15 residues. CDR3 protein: CASTYNRVATGELFF. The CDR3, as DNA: TGTGCCAGCACCTACAACAGGGTTGCCACCGGGGAGCTGTTTTTT.

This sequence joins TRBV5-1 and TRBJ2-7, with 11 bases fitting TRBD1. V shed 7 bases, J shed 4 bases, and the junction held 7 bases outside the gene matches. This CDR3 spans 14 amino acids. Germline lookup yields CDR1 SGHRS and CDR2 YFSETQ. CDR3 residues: CASGPGQGVYEQYF. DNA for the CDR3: TGCGCCAGCGGTCCGGGACAGGGGGTGTACGAGCAGTACTTC.

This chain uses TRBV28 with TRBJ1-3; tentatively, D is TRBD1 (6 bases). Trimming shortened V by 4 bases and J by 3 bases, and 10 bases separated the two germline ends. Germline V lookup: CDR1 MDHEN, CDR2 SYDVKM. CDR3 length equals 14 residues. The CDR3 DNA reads TGTGCCAGCAGTTCAGGGGTTTTTGGAAACACCATATATTTT. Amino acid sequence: CASSSGVFGNTIYF.

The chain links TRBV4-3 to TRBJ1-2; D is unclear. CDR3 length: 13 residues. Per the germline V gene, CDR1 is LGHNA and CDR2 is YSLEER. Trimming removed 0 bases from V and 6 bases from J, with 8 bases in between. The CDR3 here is CASSQDRGHGYTF. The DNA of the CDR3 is TGCGCCAGCAGCCAAGATCGAGGACATGGCTACACCTTC.

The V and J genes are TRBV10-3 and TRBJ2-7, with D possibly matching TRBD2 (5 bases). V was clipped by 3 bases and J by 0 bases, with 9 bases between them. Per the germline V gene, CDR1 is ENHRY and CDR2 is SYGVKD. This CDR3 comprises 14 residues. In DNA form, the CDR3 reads TGTGCCATCAGTGATCTAGGGAGCTCCTACGAGCAGTACTTC. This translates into CAISDLGSSYEQYF.